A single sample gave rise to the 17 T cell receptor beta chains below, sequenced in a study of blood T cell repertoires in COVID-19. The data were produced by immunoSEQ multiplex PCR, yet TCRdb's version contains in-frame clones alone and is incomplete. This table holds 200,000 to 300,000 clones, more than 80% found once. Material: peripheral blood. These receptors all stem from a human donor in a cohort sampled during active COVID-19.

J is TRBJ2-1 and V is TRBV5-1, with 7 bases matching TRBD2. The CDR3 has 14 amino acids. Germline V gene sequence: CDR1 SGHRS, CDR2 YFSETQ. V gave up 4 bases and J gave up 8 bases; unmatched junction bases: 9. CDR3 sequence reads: CASSVGGGGDEQFF. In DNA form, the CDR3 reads TGCGCCAGCAGCGTCGGCGGGGGAGGGGATGAGCAGTTCTTC.

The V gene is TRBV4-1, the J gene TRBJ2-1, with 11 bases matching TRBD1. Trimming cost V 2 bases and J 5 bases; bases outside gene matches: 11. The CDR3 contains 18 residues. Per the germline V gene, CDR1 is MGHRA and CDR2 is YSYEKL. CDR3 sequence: CASSQLLYGTGGNNEQFF. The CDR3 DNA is TGCGCCAGCAGCCAACTTCTTTATGGGACAGGGGGTAACAATGAGCAGTTCTTC.

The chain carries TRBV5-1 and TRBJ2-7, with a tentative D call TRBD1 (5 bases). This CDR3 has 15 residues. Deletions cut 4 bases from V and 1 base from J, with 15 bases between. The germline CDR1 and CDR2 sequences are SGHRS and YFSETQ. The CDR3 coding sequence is TGCGCCAGCAGCCTGAACCAGGGAAAATCCTACGAGCAGTACTTC. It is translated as CASSLNQGKSYEQYF.

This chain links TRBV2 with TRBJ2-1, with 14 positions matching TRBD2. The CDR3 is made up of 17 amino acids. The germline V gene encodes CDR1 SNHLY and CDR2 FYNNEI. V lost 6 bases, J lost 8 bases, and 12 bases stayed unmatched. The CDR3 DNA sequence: TGTGCCAGCAGCCACCCCGGACTAGCGGGGGGCGTAGATGAGCAGTTCTTC. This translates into CASSHPGLAGGVDEQFF.

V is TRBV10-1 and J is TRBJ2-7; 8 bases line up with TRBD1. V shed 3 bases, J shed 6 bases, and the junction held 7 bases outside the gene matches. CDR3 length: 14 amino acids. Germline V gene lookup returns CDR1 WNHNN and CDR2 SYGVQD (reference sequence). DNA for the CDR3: TGCGCCAGCAGTGACATCAGGGGGCAAGGCGAGCAGTACTTC. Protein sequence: CASSDIRGQGEQYF.

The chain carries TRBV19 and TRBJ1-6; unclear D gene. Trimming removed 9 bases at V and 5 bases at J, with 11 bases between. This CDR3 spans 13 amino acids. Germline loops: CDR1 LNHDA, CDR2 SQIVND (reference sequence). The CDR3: CASGLGNNSPLHF. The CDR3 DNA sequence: TGTGCCAGCGGACTGGGAAATAATTCACCCCTCCACTTT.

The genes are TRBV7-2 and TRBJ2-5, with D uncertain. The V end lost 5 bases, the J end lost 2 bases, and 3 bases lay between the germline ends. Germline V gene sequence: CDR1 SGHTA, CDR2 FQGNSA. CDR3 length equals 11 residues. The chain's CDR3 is CASSAQETQYF. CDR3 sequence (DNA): TGTGCCAGCAGCGCGCAAGAGACCCAGTACTTC.

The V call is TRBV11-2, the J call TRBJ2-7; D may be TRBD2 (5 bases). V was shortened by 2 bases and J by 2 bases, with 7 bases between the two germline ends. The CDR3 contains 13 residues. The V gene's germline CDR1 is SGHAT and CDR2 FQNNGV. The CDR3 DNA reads TGTGCCAGCAGCTTAAACGGGGCCTACGAGCAGTACTTC. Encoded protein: CASSLNGAYEQYF.

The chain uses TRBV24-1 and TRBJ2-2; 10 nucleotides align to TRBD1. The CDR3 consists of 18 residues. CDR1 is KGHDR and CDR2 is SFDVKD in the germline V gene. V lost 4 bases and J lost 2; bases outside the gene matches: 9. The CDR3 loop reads CATSDSTGTGVNTGELFF. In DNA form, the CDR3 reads TGTGCCACCAGTGACTCAACCGGGACAGGGGTAAACACCGGGGAGCTGTTTTTT.

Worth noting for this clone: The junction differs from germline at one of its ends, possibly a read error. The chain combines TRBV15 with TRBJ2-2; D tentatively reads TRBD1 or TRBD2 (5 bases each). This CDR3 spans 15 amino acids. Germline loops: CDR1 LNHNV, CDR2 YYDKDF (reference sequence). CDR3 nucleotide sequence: TGTGCCACCAGGAGAGGGGTAGGGGCCACCGGGGAGCTGTTTTTT. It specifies CATRRGVGATGELFF.

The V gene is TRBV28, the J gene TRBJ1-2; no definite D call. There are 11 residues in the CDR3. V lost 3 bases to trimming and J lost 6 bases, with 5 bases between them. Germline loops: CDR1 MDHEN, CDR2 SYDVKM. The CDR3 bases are TGTGCCAGCAGTTTGAGGGATGGCTACACCTTC. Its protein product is CASSLRDGYTF.

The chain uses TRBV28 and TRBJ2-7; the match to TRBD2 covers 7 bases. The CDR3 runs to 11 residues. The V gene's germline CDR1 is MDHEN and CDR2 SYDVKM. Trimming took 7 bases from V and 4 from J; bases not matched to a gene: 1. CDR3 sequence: CASMGGYEQYF. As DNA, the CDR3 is TGTGCCAGCATGGGAGGGTACGAGCAGTACTTC.

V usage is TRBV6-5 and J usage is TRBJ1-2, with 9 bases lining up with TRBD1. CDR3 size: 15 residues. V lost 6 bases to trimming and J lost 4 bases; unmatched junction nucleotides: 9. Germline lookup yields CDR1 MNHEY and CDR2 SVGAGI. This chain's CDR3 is CASRLEQGAGYGYTF. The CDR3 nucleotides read TGTGCCAGCAGATTAGAACAGGGGGCTGGCTATGGCTACACCTTC.

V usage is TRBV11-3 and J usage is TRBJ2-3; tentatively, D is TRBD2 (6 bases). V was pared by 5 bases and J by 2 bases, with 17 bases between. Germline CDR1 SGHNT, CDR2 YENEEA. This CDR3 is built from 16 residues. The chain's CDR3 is CASSPNRDSFTDTQYF. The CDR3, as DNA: TGTGCCAGCAGCCCCAATAGGGACTCCTTCACAGATACGCAGTATTTT.

The CDR3 sequence is CASSTGQGGTYEQYF. CDR3 sequence (DNA): TGCGCCAGCAGCACCGGACAGGGGGGAACCTACGAGCAGTACTTC. This chain joins TRBV5-1 and TRBJ2-7; TRBD1 matches 10 bases. In germline, CDR1 is SGHRS, CDR2 YFSETQ. The V and J ends lost 4 bases and 2 bases, in that order; junction bases with no gene match: 6. This CDR3 has 15 residues. The variable domain in full, completed from reference TRBV5-1 and TRBJ2-7, reads KAGVTQTPRYLIKTRGQQVTLSCSPISGHRSVSWYQQTPGQGLQFLFEYFSETQRNKGNFPGRFSGRQFSNSRSEMNVSTLELGDSALYLCASSTGQGGTYEQYFGPGTRLTVT.

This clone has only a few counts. CDR3 region: CASSRSHNTGELFF. CDR3 DNA: TGTGCCAGTAGCAGGTCGCACAACACCGGGGAGCTGTTTTTT. The chain employs TRBV19 and TRBJ2-2; D is unresolved. Trimming removed 6 bases from V and 2 bases from J, with 10 bases in between. The CDR3 covers 14 residues. Per germline, CDR1 LNHDA and CDR2 SQIVND (reference sequence).

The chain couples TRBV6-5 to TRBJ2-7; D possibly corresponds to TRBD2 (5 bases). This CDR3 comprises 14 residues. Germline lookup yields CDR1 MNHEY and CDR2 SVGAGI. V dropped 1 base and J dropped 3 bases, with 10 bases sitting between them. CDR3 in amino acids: CASSYLAKNYEQYF. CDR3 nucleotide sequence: TGTGCCAGCAGTTACTTAGCGAAAAACTACGAGCAGTACTTC.